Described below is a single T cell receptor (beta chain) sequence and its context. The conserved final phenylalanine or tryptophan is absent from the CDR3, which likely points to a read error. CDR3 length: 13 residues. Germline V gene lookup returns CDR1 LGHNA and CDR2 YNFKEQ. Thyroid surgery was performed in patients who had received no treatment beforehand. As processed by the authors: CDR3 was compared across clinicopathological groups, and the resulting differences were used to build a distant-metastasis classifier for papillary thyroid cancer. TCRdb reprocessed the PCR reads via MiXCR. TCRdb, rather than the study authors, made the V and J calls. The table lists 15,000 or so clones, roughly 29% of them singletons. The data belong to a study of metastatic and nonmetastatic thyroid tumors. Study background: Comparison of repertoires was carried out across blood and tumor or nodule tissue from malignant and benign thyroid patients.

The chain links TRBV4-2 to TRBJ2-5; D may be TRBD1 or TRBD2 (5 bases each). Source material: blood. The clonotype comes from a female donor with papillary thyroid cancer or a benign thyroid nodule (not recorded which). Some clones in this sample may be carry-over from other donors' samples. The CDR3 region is CASSQVREETQYY. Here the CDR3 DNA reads TGTGCCAGCAGTCAAGTCAGGGAGGAGACCCAGTACTAC.